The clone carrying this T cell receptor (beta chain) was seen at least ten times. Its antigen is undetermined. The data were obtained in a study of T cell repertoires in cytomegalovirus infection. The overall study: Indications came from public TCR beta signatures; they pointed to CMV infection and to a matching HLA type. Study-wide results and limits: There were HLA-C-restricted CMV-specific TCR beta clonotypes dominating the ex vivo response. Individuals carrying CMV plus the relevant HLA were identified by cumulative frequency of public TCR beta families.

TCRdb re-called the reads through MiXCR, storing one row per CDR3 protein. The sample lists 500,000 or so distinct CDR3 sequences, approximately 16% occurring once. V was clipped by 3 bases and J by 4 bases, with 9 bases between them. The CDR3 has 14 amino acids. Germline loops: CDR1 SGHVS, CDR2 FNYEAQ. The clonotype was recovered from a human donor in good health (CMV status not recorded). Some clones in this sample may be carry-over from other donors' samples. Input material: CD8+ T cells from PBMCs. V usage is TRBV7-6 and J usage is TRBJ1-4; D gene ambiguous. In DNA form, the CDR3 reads TGTGCCAGCAGCTTCGGGGAGATTAATGAAAAACTGTTTTTT. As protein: CASSFGEINEKLFF.